Listed here are 11 T cell receptor beta chains from one sample, sequenced in a study of T cells in Graves' hyperthyroidism and ophthalmopathy. TCR beta CDR3 sequences were amplified from RNA transcripts. HTBI primers drove first-round RT-PCR of the TCR CDR3. TCRdb recomputed calls from the multiplex PCR reads with MiXCR, one row per CDR3 protein. The sample has about 610,000 distinct CDR3 sequences; approximately 15% are singletons. Sample: blood. Source of these receptors: a woman aged 40 to 50 with Graves' ophthalmopathy.

The chain employs TRBV28 and TRBJ2-2; D tentatively reads TRBD1 or TRBD2 (5 bases each). This CDR3 contains 13 residues. Trimming removed 10 bases from V and 5 bases from J, with 14 bases in between. CDR1 is MDHEN, CDR2 SYDVKM, per germline. CDR3 nucleotide sequence: TGTGCCATCGGGGCCATGAGGACCGGGGAGCTGTTTTTT. As protein: CAIGAMRTGELFF.

This clonotype was seen ten or more times. The V gene is TRBV6-1, the J gene TRBJ2-4, with no clear D. The CDR3 is made up of 14 amino acids. V lost 9 bases and J 1 base, leaving 13 bases between the germline ends. Germline values: CDR1 MNHNS, CDR2 SASEGT. This chain's CDR3 is CASSLDGAKNIQYF. CDR3 nucleotide sequence: TGTGCCAGTTCACTGGACGGGGCCAAAAACATTCAGTACTTC.

This clonotype was seen repeatedly, ten times or more. The chain employs TRBV6-5 and TRBJ2-3, with D uncertain. V lost 4 bases to trimming and J lost 1 base, with 15 bases between them. Looked up from germline, CDR1 is MNHEY and CDR2 is SVGAGI. The CDR3 totals 16 residues. The CDR3 DNA follows: TGTGCCAGCAGTTCTCCGGTCCTCTTAGGCACAGATACGCAGTATTTT. Amino acids: CASSSPVLLGTDTQYF.

The table lists this clonotype with many counts. CDR3 residues: CASSLAGLKYEQYF. Here the CDR3 DNA reads TGTGCCAGCAGCTTAGCGGGGCTGAAGTACGAGCAGTACTTC. The chain couples TRBV7-9 to TRBJ2-7; a possible D gene is TRBD1 (5 bases). Between the trimmed V and J ends, which lost 0 bases and 4 bases, there was a span of 10 bases. The CDR3 extends over 14 amino acids. The germline V gene encodes CDR1 SEHNR and CDR2 FQNEAQ (reference sequence).

V gene TRBV29-1 combines with J gene TRBJ2-5; D may be TRBD2 (6 bases). The CDR3 runs to 13 residues. Trimming removed 4 bases at V and 2 bases at J, with 11 bases between. From germline, CDR1 is SQVTM and CDR2 ANQGSEA. The chain's CDR3 is CSVVGGDQETQYF. CDR3 DNA: TGCAGCGTTGTTGGAGGGGATCAAGAGACCCAGTACTTC.

This clonotype has a count of ten or more. The chain is built from TRBV6-2 or TRBV6-3 and TRBJ1-5; D call uncertain. From germline, CDR1 is MNHEY and CDR2 SVGEGT. The CDR3 runs to 13 residues. V was shortened by 7 bases and J by 4 bases, with 11 bases between the two germline ends. In DNA, the CDR3 is TGTGCCAGCAAGGGAGGCCCAAATCAGCCCCAGCATTTT. It translates to CASKGGPNQPQHF.

The CDR3 DNA sequence: TGTGCCACCAGCAGAGATTTGGGACTACGAGGGGGCACCGGGGAGCTGTTTTTT. Translating it yields CATSRDLGLRGGTGELFF. J is TRBJ2-2 and V is TRBV15; possible D gene TRBD2, 7 bases. In germline, CDR1 is LNHNV, CDR2 YYDKDF (reference sequence). Trimming removed 0 bases at V and 4 bases at J, with 18 bases between. The CDR3 totals 18 residues.

This clonotype came up many times. This chain links TRBV7-2 with TRBJ1-2; TRBD1 aligns across 7 bases. J lost 8 bases, V lost 0 bases, and 6 bases had no gene match. The germline V gene has CDR1 SGHTA and CDR2 FQGNSA. This CDR3 contains 14 residues. The CDR3 DNA reads TGTGCCAGCAGCTTAGCAACAGGGGTCTGGGGCTACACCTTC. Residues: CASSLATGVWGYTF.

This clonotype was seen ten or more times. The chain is built from TRBV28 and TRBJ2-5; 7 bases align to TRBD1. Germline loops: CDR1 MDHEN, CDR2 SYDVKM. The CDR3 consists of 20 residues. Unmatched junction bases numbered 22, after V lost 6 bases and J lost 0 bases. The CDR3 reads CASSVTPYAGRDSDQETQYF. CDR3 nucleotide sequence: TGTGCCAGCAGCGTCACACCTTACGCCGGACGGGACAGCGACCAAGAGACCCAGTACTTC.

This clonotype was counted only a few times. This chain connects TRBV20-1 to TRBJ1-5; 7 bases are shared with TRBD1. From germline, CDR1 is DFQATT and CDR2 SNEGSKA (reference sequence). V was pared by 3 bases and J by 3 bases, with 5 bases of the junction left unmatched. The CDR3 totals 14 residues. The CDR3 bases are TGCAGTGCTAGCGAGACAGGGATCAATCAGCCCCAGCATTTT. Its protein is CSASETGINQPQHF.

This rearrangement joins TRBV28 to TRBJ1-5; no definite D call. V shed 9 bases and J shed 0 bases, with 12 bases lying between them. The CDR3 covers 14 residues. Germline V gene sequence: CDR1 MDHEN, CDR2 SYDVKM. The CDR3 DNA reads as TGTGCCAGTTCCGCGATGGGTAGCAATCAGCCCCAGCATTTT. It is translated as CASSAMGSNQPQHF.